Reported below is one T cell receptor beta chain. Authors' data handling: Estimates of nucleated cell counts were drawn from the amplification of reference gene primers. Data came from immunoSEQ multiplex PCR; TCRdb stores just in-frame clones and leaves some out. For V, J and clone size, that table is used; D and trimming come from the DNA. The sample has fewer than 300,000 clones, roughly 77% seen once. The CDR3 consists of 13 residues. V trimming: 3 bases; J trimming: 6 bases; junction bases outside the gene matches: 3. The germline V gene has CDR1 SEHNR and CDR2 FQNEAQ (reference sequence). The sample belongs to a study of blood T cell repertoires in COVID-19. About the research overall: Samples of COVID-19 (acute and convalescent) were obtained from the United States, Italy and Spain. PBMCs, B-cell-depleted T cells, or T cells were the source of the cDNA or gDNA that made up the material.

The sample consisted of peripheral blood. The chain carries TRBV7-9 and TRBJ1-2; TRBD1 aligns across 8 bases. This TCR was recovered from an elderly woman with acute or convalescent COVID-19. CDR3: CASSLDRADGYTF. The CDR3 DNA reads as TGTGCCAGCAGCTTGGACAGGGCGGATGGCTACACCTTC. The full variable domain, rest sourced from reference TRBV7-9 and TRBJ1-2, is DTGVSQNPRHKITKRGQNVTFRCDPISEHNRLYWYRQTLGQGPEFLTYFQNEAQLEKSRLLSDRFSAERPKGSFSTLEIQRTEQGDSAMYLCASSLDRADGYTFGSGTRLTVV.